Given below is one TCR beta chain in context. Its target is not known. J gave up 6 bases and V 4 bases, and 3 bases lay outside the gene matches. CDR1 is MNHEY, CDR2 SMNVEV, per germline (reference sequence). The CDR3 has 13 residues. Data came from immunoSEQ multiplex PCR; TCRdb stores just in-frame clones and leaves some out. This table has some 9,500 clones, less than 75% appearing once. The data stem from a study of tumor-infiltrating lymphocytes in localized non-small cell lung cancer. Study outcomes and limitations: Tumor T-cell fraction was not associated with recurrence-free survival. TCR sequencing covered a subset of patients with enough tissue. No T-cell fraction difference was seen between IM1 and IM2 tumors.

This chain links TRBV27 with TRBJ2-7; 10 positions match TRBD1. The TCR comes from a human donor with non-small cell lung cancer. The specimen was lung tumor tissue. The CDR3 spells CASSSGTGVEQYF. CDR3 nucleotide sequence: TGTGCCAGCAGTTCAGGGACAGGGGTCGAGCAGTACTTC.